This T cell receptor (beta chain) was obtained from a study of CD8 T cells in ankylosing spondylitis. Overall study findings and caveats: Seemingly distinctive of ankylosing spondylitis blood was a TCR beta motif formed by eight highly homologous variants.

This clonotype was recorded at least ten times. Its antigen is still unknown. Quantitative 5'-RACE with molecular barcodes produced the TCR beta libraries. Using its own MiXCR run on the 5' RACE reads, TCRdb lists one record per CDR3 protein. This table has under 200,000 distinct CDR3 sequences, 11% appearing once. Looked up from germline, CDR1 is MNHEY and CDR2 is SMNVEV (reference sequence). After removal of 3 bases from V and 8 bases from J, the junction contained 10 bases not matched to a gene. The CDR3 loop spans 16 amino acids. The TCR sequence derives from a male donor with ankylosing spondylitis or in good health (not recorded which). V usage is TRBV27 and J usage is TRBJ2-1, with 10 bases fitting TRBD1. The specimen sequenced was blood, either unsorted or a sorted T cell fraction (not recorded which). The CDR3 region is CASSLRGDRGYHEQFF. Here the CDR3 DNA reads TGTGCCAGCAGTTTGCGGGGGGACAGGGGTTATCATGAGCAGTTCTTC.